This T cell receptor (beta chain) was found in a study of control samples from healthy donors and cancer patients. This clone came up once. The protocol was immunoSEQ multiplex PCR, while the TCRdb copy is restricted to in-frame clones and leaves out a portion. Among 70,000 or so clones listed, approximately 84% were seen once. This CDR3 contains 15 residues. V was shortened by 2 bases and J by 6 bases, with 14 bases between the two germline ends. The germline V gene has CDR1 MDHEN and CDR2 SYDVKM. The receptor was isolated from a man aged 50 or older in good health. The sample was blood. The chain combines TRBV28 with TRBJ1-5, with a tentative D call TRBD1 (6 bases). DNA of the CDR3: TGTGCCAGCAGTTTAGGGGGGGCTGGGGGTCAGCCCCAGCATTTT. Amino acid sequence: CASSLGGAGGQPQHF.